Presented here are 6 T cell receptor beta chains from one specimen sequenced in a study of T-cell reconstitution after alpha-beta-depleted transplantation in children. As it was prepared, the TCRbeta library received unique molecular identifiers. Each CDR3 protein gets one entry after TCRdb re-called the PCR reads with MiXCR. The table records over 150,000 distinct CDR3 sequences, 6.3% of them present only once. This material consisted of PBMCs, taken before TCRalphabeta/CD19-depleted stem cell transplant. These receptors all come from a girl less than two years old with combined immunodeficiency, due to receive a stem cell transplant.

At least ten counts were recorded for this clonotype. The chain uses TRBV12-3 or TRBV12-4 and TRBJ2-1; TRBD2 matches at 7 bases. The V gene end was trimmed by 0 bases and the J gene end by 7 bases; junction bases not matched to a gene: 6. The CDR3 runs 15 residues. The CDR3 region has the DNA TGTGCCAGCAGTTTAGCGGCGGGGGTTGGAAATGAGCAGTTCTTC. Amino acids: CASSLAAGVGNEQFF.

This clonotype was detected ten times or more. The rearrangement uses TRBV29-1 and TRBJ2-7, with 7 bases that match TRBD1. Unmatched junction bases numbered 9, after V lost 6 bases and J lost 4 bases. Germline V CDR1 and CDR2: SQVTM, ANQGSEA. This CDR3 is 13 amino acids long. The CDR3 loop reads CSVVGDRLYEQYF. In DNA, the CDR3 is TGCAGCGTCGTTGGGGACAGATTGTACGAGCAGTACTTC.

Ten or more counts support this clonotype. The V call is TRBV10-2, the J call TRBJ2-7; 11 positions agree with TRBD1. Germline CDR1 and CDR2: WSHSY and SAAADI. CDR3 length equals 12 residues. The trim removed 11 bases at V and 7 bases at J, leaving 7 bases unmatched. CDR3: CAYGQGAWEQYF. For the CDR3, the DNA is TGCGCCTACGGACAGGGGGCTTGGGAGCAGTACTTC.

This clonotype was recorded at least ten times. The rearrangement joins TRBV28 to TRBJ1-6, with D maybe TRBD1 (5 bases). Germline CDR1 and CDR2: MDHEN and SYDVKM. Trimming pared 6 bases from V and 5 bases from J, leaving 17 bases between. This CDR3 has 16 residues. The CDR3 sequence is CASSGLREGNNSPLHF. The CDR3 DNA reads TGTGCCAGCAGCGGCCTCAGGGAAGGAAATAATTCACCCCTCCACTTT.

This clonotype was seen at least ten times. The gene calls are TRBV29-1 and TRBJ2-7; D is tentatively TRBD1 or TRBD2 (5 bases each). The CDR3 extends over 13 amino acids. V lost 7 bases to trimming and J lost 5 bases, with 18 bases between them. CDR1 and CDR2 (germline): SQVTM, ANQGSEA. CDR3 sequence reads: CSASRDGVHEQYF. The CDR3 nucleotides are TGCAGCGCCAGTCGGGACGGCGTCCACGAGCAGTACTTC.

This clonotype was detected only a few times. Compared with germline, one end of the junction differs, possibly owing to a read error. The rearrangement joins TRBV6-1 to TRBJ1-2, with no clear D. The germline V gene encodes CDR1 MNHNS and CDR2 SASEGT. This CDR3 has 15 amino acids. The CDR3 reads CASGPPWAPKYGYTF. The CDR3 nucleotides are TGTGCCAGCGGGCCACCTTGGGCCCCTAAGTATGGCTACACCTTC.